This T cell receptor (beta chain) was recorded in a study of T cells in Graves' hyperthyroidism and ophthalmopathy (dated by TCRdb to the late 2010s). For the wider study: Peripheral blood samples were taken at the time of initial diagnosis, prior to any treatment. The study also compared thyroid tissue and blood T-cell repertoires from roughly 6 Graves' hyperthyroidism patients. After blood sampling, hyperthyroidism patients were treated with methimazole at a starting dose of 30 mg daily, and ophthalmopathy patients were treated with high-dose intravenous methylprednisolone. The paper describes TCR Vbeta CDR3 sequencing of 135 peripheral blood samples, made up of roughly 45 ophthalmopathy patients, over 70 hyperthyroidism patients and roughly 17 progressor patients. The roughly 100 discovery patients were randomly divided into training and test sets at a 7:3 ratio. Whether ophthalmopathy could be predicted prospectively was tested in an independent validation cohort made up of about 20 hyperthyroidism patients plus 17 patients who later progressed to ophthalmopathy. To identify distinguishing TCR V-J signatures, a discovery cohort of some 100 patients was used, comprising roughly 45 with Graves' ophthalmopathy and 57 with stable Graves' hyperthyroidism. Broad study findings and their caveats: Blood samples also contained most of the expanded thyroid clonotypes (frequency above 0.001), which suggests that blood repertoires may reflect thyroid immune responses. No statistical method was used to fix the sample size in advance, and group allocation was not hidden from the investigators. In validation, the model predicted progression to ophthalmopathy a median of roughly 6.2 months before onset, with 65% to 71% sensitivity and 72.22% specificity. A 13 V-J signature model separated ophthalmopathy from stable hyperthyroidism, with around 90% sensitivity and 81.08% specificity in cross-validation and 80%/75% in testing.

The germline V gene encodes CDR1 DFQATT and CDR2 SNEGSKA (reference sequence). The CDR3 numbers 13 residues from cysteine through phenylalanine. Only the CDR3 region is kept as DNA, spanning 39 bases read in frame from base 1. V and J are truncated by 6 bases and 1 base respectively, leaving an intervening sequence of 11 bases. The TCR beta CDR3 regions were amplified from the RNA transcripts. The TCR CDR3 was subjected to a first round of RT-PCR using the HTBI primer set and the Qiagen OneStep RT-PCR kit. A second multiplex PCR round built the libraries, followed by size selection and purification. Paired-end sequencing of the libraries was performed with 100 bp reads on an Illumina HiSeq2000. The published analysis was carried out like this. SOAPnuke was used to process the raw data, removing reads that contained adapters or uncalled bases, had a mean Phred below 15, or lacked an exact match to the constant primer or identifier. COPE v1.2.5 was used to merge high-quality paired reads, and clonotypes were defined as unique nucleotide sequences. MiTCR v1.1 was used to align clonotypes to the IMGT TRBV, TRBD and TRBJ reference segments. Only V-J combinations with frequency above 0.0001, covering about 99% of repertoires, were analysed. The TCS score was defined as the ratio of F50 (clonal expansion) to E x V (chaos), calculated using BLOSUM62-based TCRdist between CDR3 peptides within each V-J. Welch's t-statistics and random forest reduced roughly 500 V-J features to 10 to 15, which were used in a naive Bayes classifier (R e1071). The public reads were reanalyzed by TCRdb: fastp trimming at Q25, MiXCR alignment, in-frame beta chains only. Each entry merges the rows of one CDR3 protein and shows their most common DNA and genes. The V and J calls, along with clone size, are taken from TCRdb and not from the paper's own processing. This sample holds around 620,000 distinct CDR3 sequences; approximately 15% were observed only once. 7% to 9% of the sample is taken by the ten largest.

Ophthalmopathy patients had moderately to severely active disease, Clinical Activity Score of at least 3, NOSPECS grade of at least 4, and duration under 3 months. The study excluded patients with uncontrolled infections, other autoimmune diseases, pregnancy or lactation. Clinical symptoms, serum thyroxine and TRAb, thyroid ultrasound, and orbital computed tomography formed the basis for the diagnoses. PBMCs were separated from roughly 10 ml of fresh peripheral blood using Ficoll-Paque density gradient centrifugation. Trizol reagent was used to extract total RNA, and RNA quality was then checked on an Agilent 2100 Bioanalyzer. In the case of this clonotype: What this receptor recognizes is not known. Per-base qualities were not stored, and no clone one base away is much larger.

The receptor was derived from a woman aged 18-30 years with Graves' ophthalmopathy. Sequences were obtained from blood. The chain was built from TRBV20-1 and TRBJ2-3, with the D gene not confidently named. The nucleotides are TGCAGTGCCCCGTTTGAGGGCACAGATACGCAGTATTTT. This translates into CSAPFEGTDTQYF.